The 32 T cell receptor beta chains reported below all come from one sample, sequenced in a study of cytomegalovirus exposure and HLA in healthy donors. The PCR used 60 Vbeta and 13 Jbeta primers. Measured with immunoSEQ multiplex PCR; TCRdb has only the in-frame clones, and not every one. This repertoire shows under 200,000 clones, 82% found once; its top ten account for about 0.5%. Sequencing used PBMCs. These receptors were obtained from a woman aged 45-60 years in good health and CMV-seronegative.

This rearrangement joins TRBV27 to TRBJ1-5; TRBD1 agrees at 12 bases. Germline-derived CDR1 and CDR2 are MNHEY and SMNVEV (reference sequence). The CDR3 is made up of 17 amino acids. Trimming took 3 bases from V and 6 from J; bases not matched to a gene: 9. Here the CDR3 reads CASSLRPGTGGVQPQHF. The DNA of the CDR3 is TGTGCCAGCAGTTTGCGTCCTGGGACAGGGGGCGTTCAGCCCCAGCATTTT.

This clone appeared a single time. The chain has TRBV6-5 and TRBJ2-5; D ambiguous. The CDR3 loop spans 12 amino acids. Germline CDR1 reads MNHEY; CDR2 reads SVGAGI. Trimming took off 5 bases at V and 3 bases at J, with 7 bases between the two ends. CDR3 protein: CASSHAEETQYF. For the CDR3, the DNA is TGTGCCAGCAGTCACGCAGAAGAGACCCAGTACTTC.

This clone turned up a few times. The chain employs TRBV25-1 and TRBJ1-4; TRBD1 matches 9 bases. Germline V CDR1 and CDR2: MGHDK, SYGVNS. There are 15 residues in the CDR3. V trimming: 4 bases; J trimming: 8 bases; junction bases outside the gene matches: 8. CDR3 in amino acids: CASSAHRGREEKLFF. Here the CDR3 DNA reads TGTGCCAGCAGTGCACACAGGGGGCGGGAAGAAAAACTGTTTTTT. Supplemented by reference TRBV25-1 and TRBJ1-4, the full variable domain reads EADIYQTPRYLVIGTGKKITLECSQTMGHDKMYWYQQDPGMELHLIHYSYGVNSTEKGDLSSESTVSRIRTEHFPLTLESARPSHTSQYLCASSAHRGREEKLFFGSGTQLSVL.

The chain combines TRBV2 with TRBJ1-1; D is undetermined. CDR1 SNHLY and CDR2 FYNNEI come from the germline V gene. The ends were cut back, 4 bases at V and 5 bases at J, with 11 bases in the middle. The CDR3 has 13 amino acids. This CDR3 is CASSVEAGTEAFF. The CDR3 DNA reads TGTGCCAGCAGTGTCGAGGCGGGGACTGAAGCTTTCTTT.

V gene TRBV28 combines with J gene TRBJ2-5; TRBD1 agrees at 11 bases. The J call is doubtful: the DNA matches TRBJ2-7 better. The CDR3 runs 14 residues. Germline V gene lookup returns CDR1 MDHEN and CDR2 SYDVKM. CDR3: CASSTGTGGYEQYF. CDR3 in DNA: TGTGCCAGCAGTACCGGGACAGGGGGCTACGAGCAGTACTTC.

The rearrangement uses TRBV15 and TRBJ2-5; 11 nucleotides align to TRBD1. CDR3 length: 17 residues. Germline V lookup: CDR1 LNHNV, CDR2 YYDKDF (reference sequence). The V gene end was trimmed by 1 base and the J gene end by 0 bases; junction bases not matched to a gene: 4. The CDR3: CATSRGPGQGDQETQYF. The CDR3 DNA reads TGTGCCACCAGCAGAGGGCCGGGACAGGGGGACCAAGAGACCCAGTACTTC.

This clone was seen just once. The rearrangement uses TRBV9 and TRBJ2-2; 13 positions agree with TRBD2. Per the germline V gene, CDR1 is SGDLS and CDR2 is YYNGEE. Trimming removed 3 bases from V and 6 bases from J; junction bases left unmatched: 11. The CDR3 runs 18 residues. The CDR3 region is CASSEGTSGDRNAGELFF. CDR3 bases: TGTGCCAGCAGCGAGGGGACTAGCGGGGATAGAAACGCCGGGGAGCTGTTTTTT.

V gene TRBV5-1 combines with J gene TRBJ2-4, with D uncertain. Between the trimmed V and J ends, which lost 4 bases and 0 bases, there was a span of 26 bases. CDR1 is SGHRS, CDR2 YFSETQ, per germline. The CDR3 sequence is 20 residues long. The CDR3 bases are TGCGCCAGCAGCACACATCTTCGGGTCGAGCAAGCCATAGCCAAAAACATTCAGTACTTC. Protein sequence: CASSTHLRVEQAIAKNIQYF.

In its sample, this clone was seen a few times. V is TRBV14 and J is TRBJ2-5; a weak D match, TRBD1 (6 bases). The CDR3 covers 13 residues. Germline values: CDR1 SGHDN, CDR2 FVKESK. With 1 base removed from V and 3 bases from J, the gap between germline ends came to 6 bases. The CDR3 DNA reads TGTGCCAGCAGCCAAGGGACAGAAGAGACCCAGTACTTC. It specifies CASSQGTEETQYF.

This rearrangement joins TRBV15 to TRBJ1-1; the match to TRBD1 covers 10 bases. This CDR3 spans 14 amino acids. Germline V gene data show CDR1 as LNHNV and CDR2 as YYDKDF (reference sequence). The V segment lost 6 bases and the J segment 3 bases; nucleotides outside the gene matches: 4. CDR3 amino acids: CATRPGQGYTEAFF. The CDR3 bases are TGTGCCACCAGACCGGGACAGGGGTACACTGAAGCTTTCTTT.

The chain uses TRBV2 and TRBJ2-2, with D perhaps matching TRBD1 (6 bases). V was cut by 3 bases and J by 1 base, with 6 bases left in between. CDR3 length: 14 amino acids. Germline V gives CDR1 SNHLY, CDR2 FYNNEI. This CDR3 is CASSDRGNTGELFF. The CDR3 coding sequence is TGTGCCAGCAGTGACAGGGGGAACACCGGGGAGCTGTTTTTT.

V usage is TRBV28 and J usage is TRBJ2-3; D unresolved. The V gene's germline CDR1 is MDHEN and CDR2 SYDVKM. V dropped 2 bases and J dropped 0 bases, with 9 bases sitting between them. This CDR3 region has 15 residues. The CDR3 DNA is TGTGCCAGCAGTTTAGGCCCTCTCAGCACAGATACGCAGTATTTT. Protein: CASSLGPLSTDTQYF. The full variable domain, in which reference TRBV28 and TRBJ2-3 provide the parts outside the CDR3, is DVKVTQSSRYLVKRTGEKVFLECVQDMDHENMFWYRQDPGLGLRLIYFSYDVKMKEKGDIPEGYSVSREKKERFSLILESASTNQTSMYLCASSLGPLSTDTQYFGPGTRLTVL.

V usage is TRBV10-1 and J usage is TRBJ2-1; 7 bases line up with TRBD2. The CDR3 loop spans 14 amino acids. V trimming: 4 bases; J trimming: 9 bases; junction bases outside the gene matches: 9. In germline, CDR1 is WNHNN, CDR2 SYGVQD (reference sequence). The CDR3, as DNA: TGCGCCAGCAGTGGCGGCGGGAGTGTTAGTGAGCAGTTCTTC. This sequence encodes CASSGGGSVSEQFF.

V gene TRBV7-8 combines with J gene TRBJ1-1; 7 bases line up with TRBD1. The germline V gene has CDR1 SGHVS and CDR2 FQNEAQ. The CDR3 spans 13 residues. After removal of 1 base from V and 8 bases from J, the junction contained 4 bases not matched to a gene. The CDR3 DNA reads as TGTGCCAGCAGCTTAGTCCAGACAGGGGAAGCTTTCTTT. Its protein is CASSLVQTGEAFF.

The genes are TRBV7-6 and TRBJ2-7; 9 nucleotides match TRBD1. CDR3 size: 17 residues. The junction had 8 bases not matched to a gene; V was cut back by 0 bases and J by 2 bases. Germline assignment: CDR1 SGHVS and CDR2 FNYEAQ. For the CDR3, the DNA is TGTGCCAGCAGCTTAGCGGTTTATCGGACAGGGGCCTACGAGCAGTACTTC. Encoded protein: CASSLAVYRTGAYEQYF.

The chain uses TRBV23-1 and TRBJ2-7; tentatively, D is TRBD1 (5 bases). TRBV23-1 is placed among ORFs of uncertain function. The CDR3 spans 17 residues. Between the trimmed V and J ends, which lost 4 bases and 0 bases, there was a span of 19 bases. The CDR3 region is CASSPNPGPSSSYEQYF. The CDR3 DNA reads TGCGCCAGCAGTCCAAACCCAGGGCCTTCGAGCTCCTACGAGCAGTACTTC.

V usage is TRBV28 and J usage is TRBJ2-7; maybe TRBD2 (6 bases). This CDR3 is 14 amino acids long. V was trimmed by 3 bases and J by 4 bases, leaving 13 bases between them. The germline gives CDR1 MDHEN, CDR2 SYDVKM. CDR3 loop: CASSLRDLLYEQYF. CDR3 coding DNA: TGTGCCAGCAGTTTGAGGGACTTACTGTACGAGCAGTACTTC. Using reference TRBV28 and TRBJ2-7 for the parts outside the CDR3, the full variable domain is DVKVTQSSRYLVKRTGEKVFLECVQDMDHENMFWYRQDPGLGLRLIYFSYDVKMKEKGDIPEGYSVSREKKERFSLILESASTNQTSMYLCASSLRDLLYEQYFGPGTRLTVT.

This sequence joins TRBV7-9 and TRBJ1-4; 8 bases are shared with TRBD1. V gave up 5 bases and J gave up 2 bases; unmatched junction bases: 10. Looked up from germline, CDR1 is SEHNR and CDR2 is FQNEAQ (reference sequence). CDR3 length equals 17 residues. The CDR3 bases are TGTGCCAGCAGCCTTAGAACGGGACAGGCTACTAATGAAAAACTGTTTTTT. Encoded protein: CASSLRTGQATNEKLFF. The entire variable domain, with the rest obtained from reference TRBV7-9 and TRBJ1-4, is as follows: DTGVSQNPRHKITKRGQNVTFRCDPISEHNRLYWYRQTLGQGPEFLTYFQNEAQLEKSRLLSDRFSAERPKGSFSTLEIQRTEQGDSAMYLCASSLRTGQATNEKLFFGSGTQLSVL.

The chain carries TRBV9 and TRBJ2-3; D is unclear. V dropped 0 bases and J dropped 0 bases, with 8 bases sitting between them. This CDR3 comprises 15 residues. Germline V gene sequence: CDR1 SGDLS, CDR2 YYNGEE. The CDR3 region has the DNA TGTGCCAGCAGCGTAGTCACAACGAGCACAGATACGCAGTATTTT. Its protein product is CASSVVTTSTDTQYF.

The chain employs TRBV6-6 and TRBJ2-1; 9 bases are a match to TRBD1. V dropped 8 bases and J dropped 7; count of bases not matched to a gene: 12. CDR1 and CDR2 from the germline V gene are MNHNY and SVGAGI (reference sequence). This CDR3 comprises 15 residues. CDR3 residues: CASDHRGQGLNEQFF. Here the CDR3 DNA reads TGTGCCAGCGATCACCGCGGACAGGGGTTGAATGAGCAGTTCTTC.

The chain has TRBV5-1 and TRBJ1-1, with TRBD1 identical over 7 bases. The ends lost 4 bases at V and 12 bases at J; junction bases unmatched: 12. The germline CDR1 and CDR2 sequences are SGHRS and YFSETQ. The CDR3 covers 13 residues. CDR3 sequence (DNA): TGCGCCAGCAGCGCGCCCCCGACAGGGCTGACTTTCTTT. Amino acid sequence: CASSAPPTGLTFF. Combining the CDR3 with reference TRBV5-1 and TRBJ1-1 gives the whole variable domain KAGVTQTPRYLIKTRGQQVTLSCSPISGHRSVSWYQQTPGQGLQFLFEYFSETQRNKGNFPGRFSGRQFSNSRSEMNVSTLELGDSALYLCASSAPPTGLTFFGQGTRLTVV.

This rearrangement joins TRBV4-3 to TRBJ1-4; D perhaps matches TRBD1 (5 bases). CDR3 size: 13 residues. Germline lookup yields CDR1 LGHNA and CDR2 YSLEER. V lost 4 bases and J lost 7, with 10 bases in between. In DNA, the CDR3 is TGCGCCAGCAGCCGTACCGGGGGTGAAAAACTGTTTTTT. This sequence encodes CASSRTGGEKLFF.

Turning to this clone: At one boundary the junction diverges from the germline segment, which might be a read error. The V call is TRBV7-9, the J call TRBJ1-1, with D uncertain. Germline CDR1 reads SEHNR; CDR2 reads FQNEAQ (reference sequence). CDR3 length: 11 residues. CDR3 loop: CSSTTTGGAFF. The DNA for the CDR3 is TGTTCCAGCACTACCACGGGAGGGGCTTTCTTT.

The V and J genes are TRBV10-2 and TRBJ2-7, with D perhaps TRBD2 (6 bases). V was cut by 2 bases and J by 2 bases, with 10 bases left in between. Germline-derived CDR1 and CDR2 are WSHSY and SAAADI. CDR3 size: 14 residues. CDR3 nucleotides: TGCGCCAGCAGTGAGGCGGCGGGACCCTACGAGCAGTACTTC. It codes for CASSEAAGPYEQYF.

Turning to this clone: A junction boundary mismatches the germline segment, possibly from a read error. The rearrangement links TRBV2 to TRBJ2-7; 10 bases are a match to TRBD1. The CDR3 contains 15 residues. Germline loops: CDR1 SNHLY, CDR2 FYNNEI. In nucleotides, the CDR3 is TGTGCCAGCAGCGAAGGGACAGGGGAGTTGAACGAGCAGTACTTC. This codes for CASSEGTGELNEQYF. The complete variable domain, with remaining parts taken from reference TRBV2 and TRBJ2-7, reads EPEVTQTPSHQVTQMGQEVILRCVPISNHLYFYWYRQILGQKVEFLVSFYNNEISEKSEIFDDQFSVERPDGSNFTLKIRSTKLEDSAMYFCASSEGTGELNEQYFGPGTRLTVT.

V is TRBV2 and J is TRBJ2-6, with D maybe TRBD2 (7 bases). This CDR3 region has 14 residues. In germline, CDR1 is SNHLY, CDR2 FYNNEI. Trimming removed 7 bases from V and 4 bases from J, with 11 bases in between. The CDR3 nucleotides read TGTGCCAGCACTTGGGGGGGCGGGGCCAACGTCCTGACTTTC. This codes for CASTWGGGANVLTF.

The chain recombines TRBV7-9 with TRBJ2-2, with 7 bases fitting TRBD1. V gave up 6 bases and J gave up 4 bases; unmatched junction bases: 8. Germline V gene lookup returns CDR1 SEHNR and CDR2 FQNEAQ (reference sequence). The CDR3 has 15 residues. DNA of the CDR3: TGTGCCAGCAGACCCGCAGGGGGTAGCACCGGGGAGCTGTTTTTT. Encoded protein: CASRPAGGSTGELFF.

This sequence joins TRBV9 and TRBJ2-3, with 7 bases that match TRBD2. The CDR3 covers 14 residues. The V gene's germline CDR1 is SGDLS and CDR2 YYNGEE. V shed 2 bases, J shed 5 bases, and the junction held 5 bases outside the gene matches. DNA for the CDR3: TGTGCCAGCAGCGTCCGAGGGAGGGAAGATACGCAGTATTTT. Translation gives CASSVRGREDTQYF.

This chain links TRBV7-6 with TRBJ2-3, with 7 bases lining up with TRBD1. Germline V gives CDR1 SGHVS, CDR2 FNYEAQ. The CDR3 spans 15 residues. V dropped 1 base and J dropped 8; count of bases not matched to a gene: 9. CDR3 coding DNA: TGTGCCAGCAGCTTAGGACAGGGTGGAGTCGGTACGCAGTATTTT. The encoded protein is CASSLGQGGVGTQYF.

This rearrangement joins TRBV5-1 to TRBJ2-2; the D gene is possibly TRBD2 (7 bases). The ends were cut back, 4 bases at V and 4 bases at J, with 14 bases in the middle. In germline, CDR1 is SGHRS, CDR2 YFSETQ. This CDR3 has 15 amino acids. The CDR3 region is CASSGGGLSTGELFF. The DNA for the CDR3 is TGCGCCAGCAGCGGCGGGGGCCTATCCACCGGGGAGCTGTTTTTT.

The V gene is TRBV2, the J gene TRBJ2-1; 12 nucleotides align to TRBD2. The CDR3 contains 16 residues. From germline, CDR1 is SNHLY and CDR2 FYNNEI. J lost 1 base, V lost 6 bases, and 4 bases had no gene match. The CDR3 is CASSETSGGSYNEQFF. CDR3 nucleotides: TGTGCCAGCAGCGAGACTAGCGGGGGATCCTACAATGAGCAGTTCTTC. Drawing the rest from reference TRBV2 and TRBJ2-1, the complete variable domain is EPEVTQTPSHQVTQMGQEVILRCVPISNHLYFYWYRQILGQKVEFLVSFYNNEISEKSEIFDDQFSVERPDGSNFTLKIRSTKLEDSAMYFCASSETSGGSYNEQFFGPGTRLTVL.

The rearrangement joins TRBV11-3 to TRBJ1-6; D is undetermined. The CDR3 length is 15 residues. The V end lost 7 bases, the J end lost 7 bases, and 17 bases lay between the germline ends. CDR1 SGHNT and CDR2 YENEEA come from the germline V gene. The CDR3 loop reads CASNPRGSRNSPLHF. CDR3 DNA: TGTGCCAGCAACCCTCGAGGGAGTAGGAATTCACCCCTCCACTTT.